This T cell receptor beta chain originates from a study of OX40 agonist ivuxolimab in advanced cancers. This clone was seen just once. Its antigen is still unknown. Clones were read by immunoSEQ multiplex PCR, and TCRdb kept only the in-frame ones, dropping some. The sample has 120,000 or so clones, 85% to 95% seen once. The study, taken as a whole, reports: Doses of 0.1 to 3.0 mg/kg were accompanied by clonal expansion of CD4+ and CD8+ blood T cells by week 6.

This CDR3 contains 15 residues. Trimming removed 0 bases from V and 6 bases from J; junction bases left unmatched: 6. Looked up from germline, CDR1 is MNHNY and CDR2 is SVGAGI (reference sequence). The V and J genes are TRBV6-6 and TRBJ2-7, with 9 positions matching TRBD1. The input for sequencing was CD4+ or CD8+ T cells sorted from blood, taken in a trial of the OX40 agonist ivuxolimab. The receptor's source is an adult with an advanced solid tumor such as melanoma, head and neck, liver or kidney cancer. CDR3 in amino acids: CASSYSRGTGFEQYF. In nucleotides, the CDR3 is TGTGCCAGCAGTTACTCGAGGGGGACAGGGTTCGAGCAGTACTTC.